The rows below give T cell receptor beta chains drawn from one sample of a study of blood T cells in healthy people across ages. MiXCR was run by TCRdb on the 5' RACE reads, yielding one entry per CDR3 protein. The repertoire holds 1.8 million or so distinct CDR3 sequences, with 35% to 50% as singletons. The sequenced sample was blood. The origin of the receptors is a human donor in good health. Both conserved end residues are part of each CDR3. The D gene is left open where the match is weak. Clone size is shown for a subset of rows, as once, few, many or a class of expanded clone.

J gene: TRBJ1-1
V gene: TRBV2
D gene: -
clone size: -
CDR3 protein: CTSSYRVGTTEAFF
CDR3 DNA: TGTACCAGCAGTTACAGGGTGGGGACCACTGAAGCTTTCTTT

J gene: TRBJ2-1
V gene: TRBV29-1
D gene: -
clone size: few
CDR3 protein: CSVDLGYDEQFF
CDR3 DNA: TGCAGCGTTGATCTGGGATACGATGAGCAGTTCTTC

J gene: TRBJ2-1
V gene: TRBV15
D gene: -
clone size: -
CDR3 protein: CATSNTPPNDNEQFF
CDR3 DNA: TGTGCCACCAGCAACACCCCTCCAAATGACAATGAGCAGTTCTTC

J gene: TRBJ1-2
V gene: TRBV4-3
D gene: -
clone size: -
CDR3 protein: CASSQDADSYGYTF
CDR3 DNA: TGCGCCAGCAGCCAAGATGCGGATTCCTATGGCTACACCTTC

J gene: TRBJ2-3
V gene: TRBV2
D gene: -
clone size: -
CDR3 protein: CASTIQGEEDTQYF
CDR3 DNA: TGTGCCAGCACCATACAGGGCGAAGAAGATACGCAGTATTTT

J gene: TRBJ2-1
V gene: TRBV29-1
D gene: TRBD1
clone size: -
CDR3 protein: CSVDRDISSYNEQFF
CDR3 DNA: TGCAGCGTCGACAGGGATATTAGCTCCTACAATGAGCAGTTCTTC

J gene: TRBJ2-3
V gene: TRBV24-1
D gene: -
clone size: few
CDR3 protein: CATSDPGATLDTQYF
CDR3 DNA: TGTGCCACCAGTGATCCGGGGGCTACCCTGGATACGCAGTATTTT

J gene: TRBJ2-5
V gene: TRBV4-3
D gene: -
clone size: few
CDR3 protein: CASSQDAWDGQETQYF
CDR3 DNA: TGCGCCAGCAGCCAAGATGCGTGGGACGGCCAAGAGACCCAGTACTTC

J gene: TRBJ2-7
V gene: TRBV2
D gene: -
clone size: few
CDR3 protein: CASSEEGLGSYEQYF
CDR3 DNA: TGTGCCAGCAGTGAAGAGGGGCTTGGGTCCTACGAGCAGTACTTC

J gene: TRBJ1-1
V gene: TRBV20-1
D gene: -
clone size: -
CDR3 protein: CSASPGLSLEAFF
CDR3 DNA: TGCAGTGCTAGCCCAGGGTTAAGTCTTGAAGCTTTCTTT

J gene: TRBJ1-2
V gene: TRBV4-3
D gene: TRBD1
clone size: -
CDR3 protein: CANSGSTGVWGYTF
CDR3 DNA: TGCGCCAACAGCGGATCTACAGGGGTTTGGGGCTACACCTTC

J gene: TRBJ1-6
V gene: TRBV12-3/TRBV12-4
D gene: -
clone size: few
CDR3 protein: CASSGALNSPLHF
CDR3 DNA: TGTGCCAGCAGCGGGGCCCTCAATTCACCCCTCCACTTT

J gene: TRBJ1-5
V gene: TRBV20-1
D gene: -
clone size: -
CDR3 protein: CSARGREEQPQHF
CDR3 DNA: TGCAGTGCCAGAGGCAGGGAGGAGCAGCCCCAGCATTTT

J gene: TRBJ2-3
V gene: TRBV14
D gene: -
clone size: once
CDR3 protein: CASSQPAGTMTDTQYF
CDR3 DNA: TGTGCCAGCAGCCAACCTGCCGGGACAATGACAGATACGCAGTATTTT

J gene: TRBJ2-1
V gene: TRBV18
D gene: -
clone size: -
CDR3 protein: CASSPLSGNEQFF
CDR3 DNA: TGTGCCAGCTCACCACTAAGCGGGAATGAGCAGTTCTTC

J gene: TRBJ1-2
V gene: TRBV12-3/TRBV12-4
D gene: -
clone size: -
CDR3 protein: CASSISGRYLEGYTF
CDR3 DNA: TGTGCCAGCAGCATAAGCGGGCGGTACTTAGAAGGCTACACCTTC

J gene: TRBJ1-2
V gene: TRBV28
D gene: TRBD1
clone size: -
CDR3 protein: CASSFGDTGGYGYTF
CDR3 DNA: TGTGCCAGCAGTTTCGGAGACACAGGGGGTTACGGCTACACCTTC

J gene: TRBJ2-3
V gene: TRBV7-8
D gene: -
clone size: few
CDR3 protein: CASSFGSRSSTDTQYF
CDR3 DNA: TGTGCCAGCAGCTTTGGGTCGCGATCTTCCACAGATACGCAGTATTTT

J gene: TRBJ1-1
V gene: TRBV9
D gene: -
clone size: -
CDR3 protein: CASSPPGGVSEAFF
CDR3 DNA: TGTGCCAGCAGCCCACCGGGGGGAGTAAGTGAAGCTTTCTTT

J gene: TRBJ1-2
V gene: TRBV9
D gene: -
clone size: -
CDR3 protein: CASSPAPWGANYGYTF
CDR3 DNA: TGTGCCAGCAGCCCAGCCCCATGGGGTGCTAACTATGGCTACACCTTC

J gene: TRBJ2-3
V gene: TRBV12-3/TRBV12-4
D gene: -
clone size: -
CDR3 protein: CASSLWMSTDTQYF
CDR3 DNA: TGTGCCAGCAGTTTGTGGATGAGCACAGATACGCAGTATTTT

J gene: TRBJ2-3
V gene: TRBV2
D gene: TRBD2
clone size: -
CDR3 protein: CASTGTSGDSDTQYF
CDR3 DNA: TGTGCCAGCACTGGGACTAGCGGGGACTCAGATACGCAGTATTTT

J gene: TRBJ2-7
V gene: TRBV20-1
D gene: -
clone size: -
CDR3 protein: CSAPKTGTSSYEQYF
CDR3 DNA: TGCAGTGCCCCGAAAACAGGGACCAGCTCCTACGAGCAGTACTTC

J gene: TRBJ1-5
V gene: TRBV24-1
D gene: -
clone size: -
CDR3 protein: CATSDLGGSQPQHF
CDR3 DNA: TGTGCCACCAGTGATTTGGGGGGGAGTCAGCCCCAGCATTTT

J gene: TRBJ2-5
V gene: TRBV12-3/TRBV12-4
D gene: TRBD2
clone size: -
CDR3 protein: CASARGGLKETQYF
CDR3 DNA: TGTGCCAGCGCCCGGGGGGGCCTTAAAGAGACCCAGTACTTC

J gene: TRBJ2-7
V gene: TRBV25-1
D gene: TRBD2
clone size: -
CDR3 protein: CASSVSGESYEQYF
CDR3 DNA: TGTGCCAGCAGTGTTAGCGGGGAATCCTACGAGCAGTACTTC

J gene: TRBJ2-7
V gene: TRBV20-1
D gene: -
clone size: few
CDR3 protein: CSAPRTVYEQYF
CDR3 DNA: TGCAGTGCCCCGAGGACAGTCTACGAGCAGTACTTC

J gene: TRBJ2-1
V gene: TRBV7-2
D gene: -
clone size: -
CDR3 protein: CASSRNREGEQFF
CDR3 DNA: TGTGCCAGCAGCCGAAACAGGGAAGGCGAGCAGTTCTTC

J gene: TRBJ2-1
V gene: TRBV20-1
D gene: TRBD1
clone size: -
CDR3 protein: CSAAETGSLKYNEQFF
CDR3 DNA: TGCAGTGCCGCCGAGACAGGGTCTCTCAAATACAATGAGCAGTTCTTC

J gene: TRBJ2-1
V gene: TRBV27
D gene: TRBD2
clone size: few
CDR3 protein: CATVRTSGTEQFF
CDR3 DNA: TGTGCCACCGTTAGGACTAGCGGTACTGAGCAGTTCTTC

J gene: TRBJ2-6
V gene: TRBV7-2
D gene: -
clone size: few
CDR3 protein: CASSMWGSGANVLTF
CDR3 DNA: TGTGCCAGCAGCATGTGGGGATCTGGGGCCAACGTCCTGACTTTC

J gene: TRBJ2-7
V gene: TRBV29-1
D gene: -
clone size: -
CDR3 protein: CSVEDGDRYEQYF
CDR3 DNA: TGCAGCGTTGAAGATGGGGACCGATACGAGCAGTACTTC

J gene: TRBJ1-4
V gene: TRBV5-1
D gene: -
clone size: -
CDR3 protein: CASSRDNTSGNEKLFF
CDR3 DNA: TGCGCCAGCAGCCGCGATAATACCTCGGGGAATGAAAAACTGTTTTTT

J gene: TRBJ2-1
V gene: TRBV14
D gene: -
clone size: few
CDR3 protein: CASSPPRGGRGLSSYNEQFF
CDR3 DNA: TGTGCCAGCAGCCCCCCCCGGGGTGGTCGGGGGCTTTCCTCCTACAATGAGCAGTTCTTC

J gene: TRBJ1-2
V gene: TRBV7-9
D gene: TRBD1
clone size: -
CDR3 protein: CASSLDRAAGHTF
CDR3 DNA: TGTGCCAGCAGTTTAGACAGGGCCGCGGGCCACACCTTC

J gene: TRBJ1-1
V gene: TRBV20-1
D gene: -
clone size: -
CDR3 protein: CSALADMNTEAFF
CDR3 DNA: TGCAGTGCTCTAGCGGATATGAACACTGAAGCTTTCTTT

J gene: TRBJ2-7
V gene: TRBV29-1
D gene: -
clone size: -
CDR3 protein: CSVEGDNEQYF
CDR3 DNA: TGCAGCGTTGAAGGTGACAATGAGCAGTACTTC

J gene: TRBJ2-3
V gene: TRBV20-1
D gene: TRBD2
clone size: few
CDR3 protein: CSARLAGGPPDTQYF
CDR3 DNA: TGCAGTGCTAGACTAGCGGGGGGGCCCCCAGATACGCAGTATTTT

J gene: TRBJ2-3
V gene: TRBV12-3/TRBV12-4
D gene: -
clone size: -
CDR3 protein: CASSPRGATQYF
CDR3 DNA: TGTGCCAGCAGTCCCCGGGGGGCTACGCAGTATTTT

J gene: TRBJ1-5
V gene: TRBV6-2/TRBV6-3
D gene: -
clone size: -
CDR3 protein: CASSYSDWGGNQPQHF
CDR3 DNA: TGTGCCAGCAGTTACTCAGATTGGGGGGGCAATCAGCCCCAGCATTTT

J gene: TRBJ1-1
V gene: TRBV4-3
D gene: -
clone size: -
CDR3 protein: CTSNQDSYGGNTEAFF
CDR3 DNA: TGCACCAGCAACCAAGATAGCTACGGCGGTAACACTGAAGCTTTCTTT

J gene: TRBJ1-2
V gene: TRBV7-3
D gene: -
clone size: -
CDR3 protein: CASSQQRGNGYTF
CDR3 DNA: TGTGCCAGCAGTCAACAAAGGGGGAATGGCTACACCTTC

J gene: TRBJ2-3
V gene: TRBV27
D gene: -
clone size: few
CDR3 protein: CASQDLTPTDTQYF
CDR3 DNA: TGTGCCAGCCAAGACCTGACACCCACAGATACGCAGTATTTT

J gene: TRBJ2-1
V gene: TRBV7-9
D gene: -
clone size: many
CDR3 protein: CASSPSGGSSYNEQFF
CDR3 DNA: TGTGCCAGCAGTCCTTCAGGGGGGAGCTCCTACAATGAGCAGTTCTTC

J gene: TRBJ2-7
V gene: TRBV12-3/TRBV12-4
D gene: -
clone size: few
CDR3 protein: CASSFQAGPYEQYF
CDR3 DNA: TGTGCCAGCAGTTTTCAGGCAGGGCCCTACGAGCAGTACTTC

J gene: TRBJ2-1
V gene: TRBV12-3/TRBV12-4
D gene: -
clone size: many
CDR3 protein: CASSLEQGFWDEQFF
CDR3 DNA: TGTGCCAGCAGTTTAGAACAGGGATTCTGGGATGAGCAGTTCTTC

J gene: TRBJ2-5
V gene: TRBV21-1
D gene: -
clone size: -
CDR3 protein: CASWTGEETQYF
CDR3 DNA: TGTGCCAGCTGGACAGGGGAAGAGACCCAGTACTTC

J gene: TRBJ2-3
V gene: TRBV5-1
D gene: -
clone size: -
CDR3 protein: CASTRDRDTDTQYF
CDR3 DNA: TGCGCCAGCACCCGTGACAGAGACACAGATACGCAGTATTTT

J gene: TRBJ1-2
V gene: TRBV7-2
D gene: -
clone size: -
CDR3 protein: CASSLGVAINYGYTF
CDR3 DNA: TGTGCCAGCAGCTTAGGGGTAGCGATTAACTATGGCTACACCTTC

J gene: TRBJ2-3
V gene: TRBV5-1
D gene: -
clone size: few
CDR3 protein: CASALGVSSSTDTQYF
CDR3 DNA: TGCGCCAGCGCTCTCGGAGTATCATCTAGCACAGATACGCAGTATTTT

J gene: TRBJ2-1
V gene: TRBV4-1
D gene: -
clone size: few
CDR3 protein: CASSQDRVRALRSYNEQFF
CDR3 DNA: TGCGCCAGCAGCCAAGATAGAGTCAGGGCATTAAGGTCCTACAATGAGCAGTTCTTC

J gene: TRBJ2-3
V gene: TRBV20-1
D gene: -
clone size: -
CDR3 protein: CSARHQLRRFTDTQYF
CDR3 DNA: TGCAGTGCTAGACACCAGCTGCGGAGGTTCACAGATACGCAGTATTTT

J gene: TRBJ1-2
V gene: TRBV6-2/TRBV6-3
D gene: -
clone size: -
CDR3 protein: CASSPRGPRCGYTF
CDR3 DNA: TGTGCCAGCAGTCCTCGGGGGCCGCGCTGTGGCTACACCTTC

J gene: TRBJ1-1
V gene: TRBV7-7
D gene: -
clone size: -
CDR3 protein: CASSLEVQSEAFF
CDR3 DNA: TGTGCCAGCAGCTTAGAAGTACAAAGTGAAGCTTTCTTT

J gene: TRBJ2-3
V gene: TRBV14
D gene: -
clone size: few
CDR3 protein: CASSQVTQRGPRSTDTQYF
CDR3 DNA: TGTGCCAGCAGCCAAGTCACTCAACGGGGTCCGCGCAGCACAGATACGCAGTATTTT